This T cell receptor (beta chain) emerged from a study of T cell responses to AZD1222 COVID-19 vaccine. TCRdb's copy holds only in-frame clones and misses some; the assay was immunoSEQ multiplex PCR. This table holds some 130,000 clones, 84% found once. The germline V gene encodes CDR1 SGHVS and CDR2 FQNEAQ. This CDR3 is 16 amino acids long. V dropped 5 bases and J dropped 4 bases, with 18 bases sitting between them. This clonotype was sampled from an adult in good health. The V call is TRBV7-8, the J call TRBJ1-3; D possibly corresponds to TRBD1 (6 bases). The sequencing used peripheral blood, collected on day 0 of AZD1222 vaccination. CDR3 sequence reads: CASSLSPRGAGNTIYF. The CDR3 coding sequence is TGTGCCAGCAGCCTTAGTCCGCGGGGGGCGGGAAACACCATATATTTT.